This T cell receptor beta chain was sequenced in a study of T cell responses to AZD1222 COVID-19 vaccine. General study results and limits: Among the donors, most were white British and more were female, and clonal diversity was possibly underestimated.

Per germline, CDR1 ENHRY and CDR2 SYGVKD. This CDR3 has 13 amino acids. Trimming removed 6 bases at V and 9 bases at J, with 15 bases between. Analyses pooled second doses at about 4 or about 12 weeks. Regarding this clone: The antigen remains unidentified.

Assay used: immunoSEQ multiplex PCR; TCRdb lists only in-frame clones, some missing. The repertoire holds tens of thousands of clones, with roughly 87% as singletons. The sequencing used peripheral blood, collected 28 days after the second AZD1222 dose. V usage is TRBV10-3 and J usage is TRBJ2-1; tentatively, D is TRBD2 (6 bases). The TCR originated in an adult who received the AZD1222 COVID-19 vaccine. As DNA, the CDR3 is TGTGCCATCAGGGCTATGGAGGGGAGTGAGCAGTTCTTC. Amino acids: CAIRAMEGSEQFF.